This T cell receptor beta chain was recovered during a study of identical twins. General study findings and limits: The conclusions drew on cross-sectional statistical analysis instead of tracking the same donors. Modelling approaches yielded underestimates of out-of-frame TCR alpha sharing between monozygotic twins.

This CDR3 region has 14 residues. With 4 bases removed from V and 9 bases from J, the gap between germline ends came to 18 bases. Germline assignment: CDR1 SGHTA and CDR2 FQGNSA. TCRdb redid the calling of the 5' RACE reads with MiXCR, one entry per CDR3 protein. The repertoire includes just over 500,000 distinct CDR3 sequences, roughly 21% of them detected once, and 0.8% to 1% sits in the top ten. In regard to this clonotype: Its target is not known.

The same sample was also studied in work on T cells expressing NK-cell markers. That report adds: In several donors, dominant CD3+CD56+NKG2C+ clones formed about 1.0-8% of CD8+ cells.

The sequence was collected from a woman aged 18 to 35 in good health. This chain connects TRBV7-2 to TRBJ1-1; D not certain. The sequenced sample was CD4+ T cells sorted from blood. CDR3 region: CASSSDWGIMKAFF. In DNA form, the CDR3 reads TGTGCCAGCAGCTCTGATTGGGGTATTATGAAAGCTTTCTTT.